This T cell receptor beta chain was retrieved from a study of OX40 agonist ivuxolimab in advanced cancers. Context from the whole study: Ivuxolimab was an agonistic, fully human IgG2 monoclonal antibody directed against OX40 (CD134), a costimulatory receptor. Intravenous ivuxolimab was administered to patients every 2 weeks at six dose levels: 0.01, 0.1, 0.3, 1.5, 3 and 10 mg/kg. Among the roughly 52 dose-escalation patients, around 19 had hepatocellular carcinoma, roughly 15 melanoma, 9 renal cell carcinoma and 9 head and neck cancer. A male proportion of nearly 85% and a mean age of approximately 58 years, ranging from 23 to 79, were recorded for the dose-escalation cohort. Prior anti-PD-1, anti-PD-L1 or anti-CTLA-4 therapy was permitted, and checkpoint inhibitors had been received by about 36% of dose-escalation patients. Partial responses were achieved by three dose-escalation patients, of whom one had hepatocellular carcinoma and two had cutaneous melanoma. Peripheral TCRbeta sequencing aimed to test whether ivuxolimab altered TCR sequence diversity and caused clonal T-cell expansion. The paper describes the monotherapy dose-escalation part (N ≈ 52 patients) of the phase I trial of ivuxolimab. What the study reported, not specific to this receptor: Low levels of normalized T-cell clonal expansion were also shown by some nonresponding patients. After ivuxolimab, more expanded clones were found on average in CD8+ T cells than in CD4+ T cells. At doses of 0.1 to 3.0 mg/kg, clonal expansion of both CD4+ and CD8+ blood T cells was observed from baseline to week 6. In partial responders in the 0.1-3.0 mg/kg groups, normalized peripheral clonal expansion was found to be among the lowest, especially among CD8+ T cells. Antigen specificity was not determined for the clonally expanded peripheral T cells.

Patients with autoimmune disease history or receiving systemic immunosuppression were excluded from the trial. Peripheral blood for TCR sequencing was collected from all dose cohorts at baseline, on cycle 4 day 1, and on cycle 7 day 1. The samples were taken from a phase I, first-in-human, multicenter, open-label dose-escalation trial of ivuxolimab. The trial enrolled adults with locally advanced or metastatic head and neck squamous cell, hepatocellular, melanoma or renal cell carcinoma. Before TCR sequencing, CD4+ T cells and CD8+ T cells were sorted from peripheral blood as separate populations. About this clone itself: Its antigen is unknown. Per-base quality was not reported, and no clone a single base away is much larger than it.

Genomic DNA was isolated from the sorted cells so that the TCRbeta CDR3 region could be sequenced. The immunoSEQ Assay was used for sequencing of TCRbeta CDR3 regions. TCRdb re-hosts the immuneACCESS table, in-frame sequences only. Its copies lack some clones; in the studies checked, an unresolved V gene accounts for under half of them, and the cause for the rest is not known. Within this sample are about 59,000 clones, with over 70% of them counted one time only. The top ten clones comprise around 0.35% of the sample. Trimming takes 3 bases from V and 4 bases from J, and the germline ends sit 13 bases apart. There are 14 amino acids in the CDR3, from cysteine to phenylalanine inclusive. This entry keeps only the CDR3 DNA: 42 bases, framed from base 1. Per the germline V gene, SGHVS is the CDR1 and FQNEAQ is the CDR2.

This receptor was taken from an adult with an advanced solid tumor such as melanoma, head and neck, liver or kidney cancer. The rearranged segments are TRBV7-8 and TRBJ2-7, with TRBD2 perhaps the D gene, on 6 matching bases. The specimen comprised CD4+ or CD8+ T cells sorted from blood, sampled in a trial of the OX40 agonist ivuxolimab. The DNA sequence is TGTGCCAGCAGCTTTAGACCAGCGGGTTACGAGCAGTACTTC. The encoded protein is CASSFRPAGYEQYF.